This T cell receptor beta chain was recovered during a study of T cells in Graves' hyperthyroidism and ophthalmopathy. The CDR3 spans 15 residues. Germline V gene sequence: CDR1 SQVTM, CDR2 ANQGSEA. Concerning this clonotype: A read error is possible here, since a much larger clone lies one base away.

Template material for amplifying TCR beta CDR3 regions consisted of RNA transcripts. The study used the HTBI primer set for a first-round RT-PCR of the TCR CDR3. TCRdb reprocessed the multiplex PCR reads with MiXCR, giving one entry per CDR3 protein. The sample has 560,000 or so distinct CDR3 sequences, 46% seen once. Hyperthyroidism patients were newly diagnosed, had disease duration under 2 months, and were aged 18 to 65 years. This sequence was found in a young woman with Graves' hyperthyroidism. The sequencing input was peripheral blood or thyroid tissue (not recorded which). The J gene is TRBJ2-5, the V gene TRBV29-1; D possibly corresponds to TRBD2 (6 bases). CDR3 amino acids: CSVEEFALALQTQCF. The CDR3 nucleotides read TGCAGCGTTGAAGAATTTGCACTAGCATTACAGACCCAGTGCTTC.